Sequencing of this TCR beta chain was carried out in a study of T-cell memory formation after mild COVID-19 (dated by TCRdb to the early 2020s). A note on the overall study: Most TCR sequence clusters were specific to one of the two donors. Longitudinal TCRalpha and TCRbeta repertoire sequencing tracked T-cell clones expanding and contracting after mild COVID-19 in two donors. Two young, previously healthy adult volunteers made up the cohort, one male and one female.

Trimming accounts for 10 bases at V and 5 bases at J, while the number of junction bases matched to no gene is 5. The CDR3 has 12 amino acids, counting the end cysteine and phenylalanine. The DNA shown is the 36-base CDR3, in frame from base 1. Points on this clonotype: Its antigen remains unidentified. Base qualities are not provided; no much larger clone lies one nucleotide away.

Ficoll-Paque density gradient centrifugation was used to isolate PBMCs. Sequencing was carried out with an Illumina NovaSeq 6000. Using 5'RACE with constant-segment primers, TCRalpha and TCRbeta cDNA libraries were constructed, with sample barcodes and unique molecular identifiers added in the process. Trizol reagent was used to extract RNA from every sample. Libraries were amplified in two PCR steps, with a second sample barcode and Illumina TruSeq adapters added in the second step. The libraries were sequenced on an Illumina NovaSeq using 2 x 150 bp paired-end reads. Turning to the authors' computational methods: With migec v1.2.7, reads were demultiplexed and then collapsed into UMI-guided consensus sequences. Using mixcr v2.1.11, UMI consensuses were aligned to TRA and TRB V and J templates and then assembled into clonotypes. Clonotypes were classified as expanded or contracted when called significant by both edgeR and NoisET, with noise models trained on biological replicates. edgeR calls used a false discovery rate-adjusted p below 0.01 and a log2 fold-change threshold of 1. As an exploratory analysis of dynamics, PCA with hierarchical clustering was applied to max-normalized trajectories of the 1000 most abundant clonotypes. The CD4 or CD8 phenotype of responding clones was assigned using the separately sequenced CD4+ and CD8+ repertoires. TCRdb took the public reads, trimmed them with fastp at Q25, ran MiXCR for clone calling and kept in-frame beta chains. Every entry covers one CDR3 protein and lists the most common genes and DNA from its rows. The V and J calls follow TCRdb's processing rather than the paper's. For this sample there are 75,000 to 95,000 distinct CDR3 sequences; 10% to 15% appear just once. In total, the top ten clones hold 25% to 35% of the sample.

What the research found in general, with its limitations: Clones contracting from day 15 to 85 had balanced CD4/CD8 phenotypes, while a second wave expanding from day 15 to 37 was biased towards CD4+. Only a couple of mild cases were covered by the study, and larger cohorts that include severe cases with pre-infection samples were considered necessary. SARS-CoV-2 specificity was not confirmed for the second-wave clones peaking on day 37. Some responding clones were detected in pre-infection memory, suggesting pre-existing cross-reactive memory T cells joined the SARS-CoV-2 response. Contracting CD4+ clones were found mainly in CM and EM memory subsets, while CD8+ clones were enriched in EMRA.

The rearranged chain carries TRBV23-1 and TRBJ2-5; 9 junctional bases match TRBD1. TRBV23-1 is classed as an ORF, of uncertain function. The TCR originated in an adult woman who had mild COVID-19 (a few samples of this study predate the infection). The sample titles of this study are shuffled in the database, so cell type and time point are left out; the donor was told from shared clones. The sequenced sample consisted of PBMCs or a T cell subset sorted from them (not recorded which). The CDR3 region has the sequence CATDRGWETQYF. The DNA is TGCGCCACGGACAGGGGATGGGAGACCCAGTACTTC.